One sample yielded the 18 T cell receptor beta chains listed below, sequenced in a study of cytomegalovirus exposure and HLA in healthy donors. PCR was performed using 60 Vbeta and 13 Jbeta primers. The assay was immunoSEQ multiplex PCR, and TCRdb's table has in-frame clones only and misses some. Here the sample spans 160,000 or so clones, around four fifths being singletons. Sequenced: PBMCs. These receptors originate from a woman in her fifties or sixties in good health and CMV-seronegative.

This chain uses TRBV6-1 with TRBJ2-6, with 8 nucleotides matching TRBD1. The germline V gene encodes CDR1 MNHNS and CDR2 SASEGT. The CDR3 totals 15 residues. Trimming at V came to 7 bases and at J to 2 bases, leaving 4 bases not matched to a gene. The DNA for the CDR3 is TGTGCCAGCAATCAGGGGGCGGCTGGGGCCAACGTCCTGACTTTC. Amino acids: CASNQGAAGANVLTF.

Written as DNA, the CDR3 is TGTGCCAGCAGTTCAAGCGCCAACCTCCAAGAGACCCAGTACTTC. It encodes CASSSSANLQETQYF. The gene calls are TRBV27 and TRBJ2-5, with D hard to call. Germline V gene data show CDR1 as MNHEY and CDR2 as SMNVEV (reference sequence). The CDR3 is 15 amino acids. V lost 4 bases and J lost 1, with 13 bases in between.

CDR3 protein: CASSPYQAIQPQHF. The CDR3 DNA reads as TGTGCCAGCTCACCGTACCAAGCGATTCAGCCCCAGCATTTT. The J gene is TRBJ1-5, the V gene TRBV18; D is uncertain. The CDR3 runs 14 residues. V lost 3 bases and J 6 bases, leaving 12 bases between the germline ends. Germline CDR1 KGHSH, CDR2 LQKENI.

This clone was seen more than once but under ten times. The genes are TRBV9 and TRBJ1-1, with TRBD1 matching over 8 bases. Trimming took 0 bases from V and 3 from J; bases not matched to a gene: 10. The CDR3 length is 17 residues. Germline CDR1 is SGDLS and CDR2 is YYNGEE. Here the CDR3 reads CASSVAGGVGLDTEAFF. The CDR3 region has the DNA TGTGCCAGCAGCGTAGCAGGGGGCGTGGGGTTGGACACTGAAGCTTTCTTT.

The genes are TRBV19 and TRBJ2-1; D might be TRBD2 (5 bases). V was pared by 5 bases and J by 4 bases, with 12 bases between. The CDR3 length is 14 residues. Germline values: CDR1 LNHDA, CDR2 SQIVND (reference sequence). The CDR3 reads CASSVDGVYNEQFF. The CDR3 DNA follows: TGTGCCAGTAGTGTGGACGGGGTATACAATGAGCAGTTCTTC.

The gene calls are TRBV29-1 and TRBJ2-7; a weak D match, TRBD1 (5 bases). Germline lookup yields CDR1 SQVTM and CDR2 ANQGSEA. The CDR3 extends over 12 amino acids. V was cut by 2 bases and J by 6 bases, with 11 bases left in between. The CDR3 DNA reads TGCAGCGTTGAAAGTAACAGGCGCGAGCAGTACTTC. It yields the protein CSVESNRREQYF.

This clone was counted only a few times. CDR3 amino acids: CASSLGSGSEKLFF. The CDR3 coding sequence is TGTGCCAGCAGCTTAGGGTCGGGGAGCGAAAAACTGTTTTTT. The chain carries TRBV7-9 and TRBJ1-4, with D uncertain. The V and J ends lost 1 base and 8 bases respectively, with 11 bases between them. The germline CDR1 and CDR2 sequences are SEHNR and FQNEAQ (reference sequence). CDR3 size: 14 residues.

The chain uses TRBV7-9 and TRBJ2-1, with D tentatively TRBD2 (6 bases). V was clipped by 5 bases and J by 1 base, with 12 bases between them. This CDR3 is 15 amino acids long. Germline CDR1 and CDR2: SEHNR and FQNEAQ (reference sequence). The CDR3 DNA sequence: TGTGCCAGCAGCCCCCGCGGGGCATCCTACAATGAGCAGTTCTTC. This translates into CASSPRGASYNEQFF.

The CDR3 coding sequence is TGTGCCAGTAGTTTCGACTTCTCCGGAGGGAAACTGTTTTTT. It is translated as CASSFDFSGGKLFF. The rearrangement uses TRBV19 and TRBJ1-4; no firm D call. V lost 5 bases and J 11 bases, leaving 18 bases between the germline ends. The CDR3 is 14 residues long. Looked up from germline, CDR1 is LNHDA and CDR2 is SQIVND (reference sequence).

The J gene is TRBJ1-1, the V gene TRBV18; a possible D gene is TRBD1 (5 bases). The CDR3 has 15 amino acids. With 5 bases removed from V and 5 bases from J, the gap between germline ends came to 18 bases. Germline V gene lookup returns CDR1 KGHSH and CDR2 LQKENI. This CDR3 is CASSSLTRVRTEAFF. As DNA, the CDR3 is TGTGCCAGCTCATCCCTAACCAGGGTTAGGACTGAAGCTTTCTTT.

The rearrangement uses TRBV5-1 and TRBJ2-7; 9 positions match TRBD1. After removal of 0 bases from V and 3 bases from J, the junction contained 13 bases not matched to a gene. This CDR3 is built from 18 residues. CDR1 SGHRS and CDR2 YFSETQ come from the germline V gene. The CDR3, as DNA: TGCGCCAGCAGCTTGGGGTCTTGGTTGGGGACAGGGCACTACGAGCAGTACTTC. It is translated as CASSLGSWLGTGHYEQYF.

This sequence joins TRBV7-9 and TRBJ1-1; weak D call: TRBD1 (5 bases). Per germline, CDR1 SEHNR and CDR2 FQNEAQ (reference sequence). The CDR3 has 17 amino acids. V dropped 2 bases and J dropped 5 bases, with 21 bases sitting between them. CDR3 bases: TGTGCCAGCAGCTTAAGACAGACTCGTTTCATGAGGACTGAAGCTTTCTTT. It specifies CASSLRQTRFMRTEAFF.

The chain joins TRBV11-3 to TRBJ2-2; 7 nucleotides line up with TRBD2. J was trimmed by 0 bases and V by 1 base; bases with no gene match: 5. CDR3 length: 17 amino acids. The V gene's germline CDR1 is SGHNT and CDR2 YENEEA. The CDR3, as DNA: TGTGCCAGCAGCTTAGTGGGGGGGTTTTCGAACACCGGGGAGCTGTTTTTT. This translates into CASSLVGGFSNTGELFF.

This chain links TRBV19 with TRBJ2-3; a possible D gene is TRBD1 (6 bases). Between the trimmed V and J ends, which lost 5 bases and 5 bases, there was a span of 20 bases. CDR3 size: 16 residues. CDR1 and CDR2 from the germline V gene are LNHDA and SQIVND (reference sequence). CDR3 sequence (DNA): TGTGCCAGTAGTGCAGGATATAACACAGGGATAGATACGCAGTATTTT. Translating it yields CASSAGYNTGIDTQYF.

The chain recombines TRBV6-5 with TRBJ2-1; the D gene is possibly TRBD1 (5 bases). V was cut by 0 bases and J by 3 bases, with 9 bases left in between. The CDR3 is made up of 15 amino acids. Germline CDR1 and CDR2: MNHEY and SVGAGI. DNA of the CDR3: TGTGCCAGCAGTTACTCGGGGCAGTACTACAATGAGCAGTTCTTC. It encodes CASSYSGQYYNEQFF.

The chain couples TRBV27 to TRBJ2-5; D is ambiguous. This CDR3 is 14 amino acids long. Germline CDR1 reads MNHEY; CDR2 reads SMNVEV (reference sequence). V was clipped by 6 bases and J by 3 bases, with 14 bases between them. CDR3 protein: CASSLTHGEETQYF. Written as DNA, the CDR3 is TGTGCCAGCAGCTTAACCCACGGTGAAGAGACCCAGTACTTC.

V and J are TRBV14 and TRBJ1-2, with D possibly TRBD1 on 6 matching bases. There are 15 residues in the CDR3. V shed 0 bases and J shed 7 bases, with 15 bases lying between them. CDR1 and CDR2 from the germline V gene are SGHDN and FVKESK. CDR3 sequence: CASSQDLRGVFGYTF. For the CDR3, the DNA is TGTGCCAGCAGCCAAGATCTCAGGGGAGTTTTTGGCTACACCTTC.

The chain is built from TRBV7-2 and TRBJ1-1; tentatively, D is TRBD1 (6 bases). CDR3 length equals 13 residues. Per germline, CDR1 SGHTA and CDR2 FQGNSA. The V gene lost 4 bases and the J gene lost 5 bases, with 11 bases spanning the gap. CDR3: CASSSTRGTEAFF. CDR3 DNA sequence: TGTGCCAGCAGCTCTACGAGGGGGACTGAAGCTTTCTTT.